A selection of T cell receptor beta chains follows, all from one sample in a study of CD8 T cells in ankylosing spondylitis. Via MiXCR, TCRdb re-called the 5' RACE reads, giving one row per CDR3 protein. The sample yields around 890,000 distinct CDR3 sequences, approximately 12% seen once. Source material: blood, either unsorted or a sorted T cell fraction (not recorded which). The receptors shown here come from a male donor with ankylosing spondylitis. Both conserved end residues are part of each CDR3. The D gene is left open where the match is weak. The size of a clone is reported for some rows only, either as once, few or many, or as a class for expanded clones.

cdr3_aa: CASSQDNYGELFF; cdr3_nt: TGTGCCAGCAGCCAAGATAACTACGGGGAGCTGTTTTTT; clone_size: -; j_call: TRBJ2-2; d_call: -; v_call: TRBV14
cdr3_aa: CSASRRDSPLHF; cdr3_nt: TGCAGTGCTAGCAGGAGAGACTCACCCCTCCACTTT; clone_size: few; j_call: TRBJ1-6; d_call: -; v_call: TRBV20-1
cdr3_aa: CSARDGIGLWDTEAFF; cdr3_nt: TGCAGTGCTAGAGATGGGATAGGGTTGTGGGACACTGAAGCTTTCTTT; clone_size: -; j_call: TRBJ1-1; d_call: -; v_call: TRBV20-1
cdr3_aa: CASSWDSINEKLFF; cdr3_nt: TGCGCCAGCAGCTGGGACAGTATTAATGAAAAACTGTTTTTT; clone_size: -; j_call: TRBJ1-4; d_call: TRBD1; v_call: TRBV5-1
cdr3_aa: CASSLVAGQGRYSEAFF; cdr3_nt: TGCGCCAGCAGCTTGGTCGCGGGACAGGGTCGGTACTCTGAAGCTTTCTTT; clone_size: -; j_call: TRBJ1-1; d_call: TRBD1; v_call: TRBV5-1
cdr3_aa: CASSETGKETQYF; cdr3_nt: TGTGCCAGCAGCGAGACAGGGAAAGAGACCCAGTACTTC; clone_size: few; j_call: TRBJ2-5; d_call: TRBD1; v_call: TRBV28
cdr3_aa: CATSWAAGEFGTDTQYF; cdr3_nt: TGTGCCACCAGCTGGGCAGCGGGAGAGTTCGGCACAGATACGCAGTATTTT; clone_size: -; j_call: TRBJ2-3; d_call: TRBD2; v_call: TRBV15
cdr3_aa: CASGSSGRSYNEQFF; cdr3_nt: TGTGCTAGTGGTTCTAGCGGGAGGAGCTACAATGAGCAGTTCTTC; clone_size: many; j_call: TRBJ2-1; d_call: TRBD2; v_call: TRBV12-5
cdr3_aa: CASSMFSFTGELFF; cdr3_nt: TGTGCCAGTAGTATGTTTTCCTTCACCGGGGAGCTGTTTTTT; clone_size: -; j_call: TRBJ2-2; d_call: -; v_call: TRBV19
cdr3_aa: CASSQERREQFF; cdr3_nt: TGTGCCAGCAGCCAAGAGAGGAGGGAGCAGTTCTTC; clone_size: -; j_call: TRBJ2-1; d_call: -; v_call: TRBV4-2
cdr3_aa: CASRGQGADTGELFF; cdr3_nt: TGTGCCAGCAGGGGACAGGGGGCGGACACCGGGGAGCTGTTTTTT; clone_size: few; j_call: TRBJ2-2; d_call: TRBD1; v_call: TRBV6-1
cdr3_aa: CASSLSQVLMNTEAFF; cdr3_nt: TGCGCCAGCAGCTTGAGCCAGGTACTCATGAACACTGAAGCTTTCTTT; clone_size: -; j_call: TRBJ1-1; d_call: -; v_call: TRBV5-1
cdr3_aa: CASSGYDRSSGNTIYF; cdr3_nt: TGTGCCAGCAGTGGATATGACAGGTCCTCTGGAAACACCATATATTTT; clone_size: -; j_call: TRBJ1-3; d_call: -; v_call: TRBV5-5
cdr3_aa: CASRPGTGTLKEQFF; cdr3_nt: TGCGCCAGCAGACCTGGGACAGGGACTTTGAAGGAGCAGTTCTTC; clone_size: few; j_call: TRBJ2-1; d_call: TRBD1; v_call: TRBV5-1
cdr3_aa: CAWTRTRREQYF; cdr3_nt: TGTGCCTGGACGAGGACTCGCCGCGAGCAGTACTTC; clone_size: -; j_call: TRBJ2-7; d_call: -; v_call: TRBV30
cdr3_aa: CASSLFGGEGGYTF; cdr3_nt: TGTGCCAGCAGTTTGTTTGGAGGGGAAGGTGGCTACACCTTC; clone_size: few; j_call: TRBJ1-2; d_call: -; v_call: TRBV12-3/TRBV12-4
cdr3_aa: CAGRLAENTGELFF; cdr3_nt: TGTGCCGGGCGACTAGCGGAGAACACCGGGGAGCTGTTTTTT; clone_size: few; j_call: TRBJ2-2; d_call: TRBD2; v_call: TRBV19
cdr3_aa: CASSLWLAGYEQYF; cdr3_nt: TGTGCCAGCAGCTTATGGCTAGCGGGCTACGAGCAGTACTTC; clone_size: -; j_call: TRBJ2-7; d_call: TRBD2; v_call: TRBV7-6
cdr3_aa: CSASGLAKQFF; cdr3_nt: TGCAGTGCTAGTGGGCTAGCGAAGCAGTTCTTC; clone_size: -; j_call: TRBJ2-1; d_call: -; v_call: TRBV20-1
cdr3_aa: CASSLTTRDKSYEQYF; cdr3_nt: TGTGCCAGCAGCCTAACTACCCGGGACAAGAGCTACGAGCAGTACTTC; clone_size: -; j_call: TRBJ2-7; d_call: -; v_call: TRBV7-2
cdr3_aa: CSALSRGFTEAFF; cdr3_nt: TGCAGCGCCCTTTCAAGGGGCTTCACTGAAGCTTTCTTT; clone_size: many; j_call: TRBJ1-1; d_call: -; v_call: TRBV29-1
cdr3_aa: CASSYGNSEPNTEAFF; cdr3_nt: TGTGCCAGCAGCTACGGGAACTCGGAACCGAACACTGAAGCTTTCTTT; clone_size: many; j_call: TRBJ1-1; d_call: -; v_call: TRBV7-9
cdr3_aa: CASSQGLDGPYTDTQYF; cdr3_nt: TGTGCCAGCAGCCAGGGCCTGGATGGGCCTTACACAGATACGCAGTATTTT; clone_size: -; j_call: TRBJ2-3; d_call: -; v_call: TRBV4-2
cdr3_aa: CASSVVAGEGQETQYF; cdr3_nt: TGTGCCAGCAGCGTAGTAGCGGGAGAGGGACAAGAGACCCAGTACTTC; clone_size: many; j_call: TRBJ2-5; d_call: TRBD2; v_call: TRBV9
cdr3_aa: CSAIRRGSGRPEAFF; cdr3_nt: TGCAGTGCTATCCGCAGGGGATCTGGGAGGCCTGAAGCTTTCTTT; clone_size: -; j_call: TRBJ1-1; d_call: -; v_call: TRBV20-1
cdr3_aa: CASSGLVYNEQFF; cdr3_nt: TGCGCCAGCAGTGGTCTAGTGTACAATGAGCAGTTCTTC; clone_size: -; j_call: TRBJ2-1; d_call: -; v_call: TRBV5-1
cdr3_aa: CASIKRDFNEQFF; cdr3_nt: TGTGCCTCCATAAAGCGGGACTTCAATGAGCAGTTCTTC; clone_size: -; j_call: TRBJ2-1; d_call: TRBD2; v_call: TRBV30
cdr3_aa: CSGETQETQYF; cdr3_nt: TGCAGTGGAGAGACTCAAGAGACCCAGTACTTC; clone_size: -; j_call: TRBJ2-5; d_call: -; v_call: TRBV20-1
cdr3_aa: CASSQGKGLLKIGQFF; cdr3_nt: TGTGCCAGCAGCCAAGGGAAGGGACTTTTGAAGATTGGGCAGTTCTTC; clone_size: -; j_call: TRBJ2-1; d_call: -; v_call: TRBV3-1
cdr3_aa: CASSQPPPRGGNYGYTF; cdr3_nt: TGCGCCAGCAGCCAACCTCCGCCCCGGGGGGGGAACTATGGCTACACCTTC; clone_size: few; j_call: TRBJ1-2; d_call: -; v_call: TRBV4-1
cdr3_aa: CASSLSASGREKLFF; cdr3_nt: TGTGCCAGCAGTTTATCGGCCTCGGGGCGGGAAAAACTGTTTTTT; clone_size: -; j_call: TRBJ1-4; d_call: -; v_call: TRBV27
cdr3_aa: CASSGGQDGIGQPQHF; cdr3_nt: TGTGCCAGCAGTGGGGGACAGGATGGAATTGGCCAGCCCCAGCATTTT; clone_size: many; j_call: TRBJ1-5; d_call: TRBD1; v_call: TRBV25-1
cdr3_aa: CATSHPTGGDQETQYF; cdr3_nt: TGTGCCACCAGCCACCCGACAGGGGGAGACCAAGAGACCCAGTACTTC; clone_size: -; j_call: TRBJ2-5; d_call: TRBD1; v_call: TRBV24-1
cdr3_aa: CSASQSGGLYNEQFF; cdr3_nt: TGCAGTGCCTCCCAGAGCGGGGGGTTATACAATGAGCAGTTCTTC; clone_size: -; j_call: TRBJ2-1; d_call: TRBD2; v_call: TRBV20-1
cdr3_aa: CASSPRGHSNTGELFF; cdr3_nt: TGCGCCAGCAGCCCGAGGGGACATTCGAACACCGGGGAGCTGTTTTTT; clone_size: -; j_call: TRBJ2-2; d_call: -; v_call: TRBV5-1
cdr3_aa: CASSLLDGNTGELFF; cdr3_nt: TGTGCCAGCAGTTTATTGGACGGGAACACCGGGGAGCTGTTTTTT; clone_size: -; j_call: TRBJ2-2; d_call: -; v_call: TRBV28
cdr3_aa: CASSDLATGELFF; cdr3_nt: TGCGCCAGCAGCGACCTGGCGACCGGGGAGCTGTTTTTT; clone_size: many; j_call: TRBJ2-2; d_call: -; v_call: TRBV5-1
cdr3_aa: CASSWTGNRFYEQYF; cdr3_nt: TGTGCCAGCAGCTGGACAGGTAATCGATTCTACGAGCAGTACTTC; clone_size: -; j_call: TRBJ2-7; d_call: TRBD1; v_call: TRBV28
cdr3_aa: CASSSAGVDTQYF; cdr3_nt: TGTGCCAGCTCATCAGCGGGAGTAGATACGCAGTATTTT; clone_size: few; j_call: TRBJ2-3; d_call: TRBD2; v_call: TRBV5-6
cdr3_aa: CSARTPGQGAVGYTF; cdr3_nt: TGCAGTGCTAGAACTCCGGGACAGGGGGCTGTTGGCTACACCTTC; clone_size: few; j_call: TRBJ1-2; d_call: TRBD1; v_call: TRBV20-1
cdr3_aa: CATSDARAGRDYGYTF; cdr3_nt: TGTGCCACCAGTGACGCCCGGGCAGGACGGGACTATGGCTACACCTTC; clone_size: -; j_call: TRBJ1-2; d_call: -; v_call: TRBV24-1
cdr3_aa: CASSYLSASSGNTIYF; cdr3_nt: TGTGCCAGCAGCTACCTCAGCGCCTCCTCTGGAAACACCATATATTTT; clone_size: few; j_call: TRBJ1-3; d_call: -; v_call: TRBV7-2
cdr3_aa: CSVLKAEVDTQYF; cdr3_nt: TGCAGCGTTCTAAAGGCCGAAGTAGATACGCAGTATTTT; clone_size: many; j_call: TRBJ2-3; d_call: -; v_call: TRBV29-1
cdr3_aa: CASSRHQMNTEAFF; cdr3_nt: TGTGCCAGCAGTCGACACCAAATGAACACTGAAGCTTTCTTT; clone_size: many; j_call: TRBJ1-1; d_call: -; v_call: TRBV12-3/TRBV12-4
cdr3_aa: CASSLLGQKFF; cdr3_nt: TGTGCCAGCAGTTTATTGGGACAAAAGTTCTTC; clone_size: few; j_call: TRBJ2-1; d_call: -; v_call: TRBV12-3/TRBV12-4